This TCR beta chain was observed in a study of cytomegalovirus exposure and HLA in healthy donors. PCR was performed using 60 Vbeta and 13 Jbeta primers. Clones were sequenced by immunoSEQ multiplex PCR, and TCRdb holds only the in-frame ones, with some missing. The sample has 150,000 to 200,000 clones, about four fifths seen once. Trimming removed 6 bases from V and 2 bases from J; junction bases left unmatched: 7. Germline V gene lookup returns CDR1 SQVTM and CDR2 ANQGSEA. The CDR3 has 14 amino acids. At sampling all donors were nominally healthy, likely with unrecorded immune exposures. With regard to this clone: Its antigen is undetermined.

Whole-study results and caveats: The analysis excluded some indistinguishable V segments, including TRBV6-2 and TRBV6-3. Within the data, a cluster of highly shared sequence variants was likely a sequencing artifact. HLA alleles showed associations with 16,951 TCR beta sequences in a later analysis, at a 0.05 false discovery rate.

V usage is TRBV29-1 and J usage is TRBJ1-5; TRBD1 matches 7 bases. This TCR was recovered from a middle-aged man in good health and CMV-seropositive. The sample was PBMCs. The CDR3 DNA follows: TGCAGCGTCATCCTTACAGGGGGCAATCAGCCCCAGCATTTT. Translating it yields CSVILTGGNQPQHF.